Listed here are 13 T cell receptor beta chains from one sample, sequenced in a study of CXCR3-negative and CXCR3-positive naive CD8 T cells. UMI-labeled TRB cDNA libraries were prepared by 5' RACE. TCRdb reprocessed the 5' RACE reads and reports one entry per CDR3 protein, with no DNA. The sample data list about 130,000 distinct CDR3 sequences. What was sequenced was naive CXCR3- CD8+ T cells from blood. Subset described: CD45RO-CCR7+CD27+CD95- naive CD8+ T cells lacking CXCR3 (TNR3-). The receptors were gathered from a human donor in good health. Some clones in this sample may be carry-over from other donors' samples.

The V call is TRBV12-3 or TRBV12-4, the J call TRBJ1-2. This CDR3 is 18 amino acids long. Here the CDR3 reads CASTTSGGGTPLYYGYTF.

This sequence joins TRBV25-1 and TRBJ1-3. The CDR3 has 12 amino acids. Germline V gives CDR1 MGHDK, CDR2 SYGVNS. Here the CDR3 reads CASSGSANTIYF.

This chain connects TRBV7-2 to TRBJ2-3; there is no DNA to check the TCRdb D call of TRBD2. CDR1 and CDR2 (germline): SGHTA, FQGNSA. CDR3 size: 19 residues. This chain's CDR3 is CASSLTILAGGPLTDTQYF.

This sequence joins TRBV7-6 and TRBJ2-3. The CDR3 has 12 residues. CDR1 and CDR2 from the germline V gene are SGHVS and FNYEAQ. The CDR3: CASSSGEGTQYF.

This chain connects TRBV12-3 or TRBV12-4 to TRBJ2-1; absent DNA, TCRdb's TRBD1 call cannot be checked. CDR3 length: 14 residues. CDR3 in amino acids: CASSWPGEGVEQFF.

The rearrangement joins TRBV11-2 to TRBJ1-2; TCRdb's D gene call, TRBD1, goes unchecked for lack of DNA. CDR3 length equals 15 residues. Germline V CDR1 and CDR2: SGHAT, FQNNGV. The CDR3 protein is CASSSIRDRGLGYTF.

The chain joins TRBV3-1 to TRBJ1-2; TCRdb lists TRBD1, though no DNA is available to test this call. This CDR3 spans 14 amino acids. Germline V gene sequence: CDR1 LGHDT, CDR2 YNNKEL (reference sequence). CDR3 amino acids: CASSQEIQGGGYTF.

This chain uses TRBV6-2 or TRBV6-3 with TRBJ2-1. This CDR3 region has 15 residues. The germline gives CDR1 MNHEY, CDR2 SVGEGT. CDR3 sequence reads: CASSYSESPSNEQFF.

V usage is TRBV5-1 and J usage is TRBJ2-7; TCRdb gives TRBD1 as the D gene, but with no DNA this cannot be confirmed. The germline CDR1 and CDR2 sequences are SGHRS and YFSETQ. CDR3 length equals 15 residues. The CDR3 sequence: CASSPAGTGVDEQYF.

The CDR3 is CASSPPKGWGNYHEQYF. This chain links TRBV28 with TRBJ2-7; TCRdb reports TRBD1, a call that lacks DNA to check it against. Germline CDR1 is MDHEN and CDR2 is SYDVKM. The CDR3 covers 17 residues.

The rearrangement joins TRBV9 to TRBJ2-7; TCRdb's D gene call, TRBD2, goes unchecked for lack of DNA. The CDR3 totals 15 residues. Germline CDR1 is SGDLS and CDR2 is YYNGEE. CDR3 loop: CASSVGLGNSYEQYF.

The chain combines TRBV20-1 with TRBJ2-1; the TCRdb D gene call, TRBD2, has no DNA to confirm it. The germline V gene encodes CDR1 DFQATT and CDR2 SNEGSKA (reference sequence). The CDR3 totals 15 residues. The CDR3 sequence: CSARGLLSSYNEQFF.

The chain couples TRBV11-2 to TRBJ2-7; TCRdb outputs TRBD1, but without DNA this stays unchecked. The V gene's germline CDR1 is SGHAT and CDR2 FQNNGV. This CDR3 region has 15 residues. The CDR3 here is CASSLEGRAIYEQYF. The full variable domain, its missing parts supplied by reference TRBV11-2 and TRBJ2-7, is EAGVAQSPRYKIIEKRQSVAFWCNPISGHATLYWYQQILGQGPKLLIQFQNNGVVDDSQLPKDRFSAERLKGVDSTLKIQPAKLEDSAVYLCASSLEGRAIYEQYFGPGTRLTVT.